The 11 T cell receptor beta chains reported below all come from one sample, sequenced in a study of blood T cell repertoires in COVID-19 (dated by TCRdb to between 2020 and 2021). Receptor libraries were prepared by the immunoSEQ multiplex PCR assay. TCRdb's version of the immuneACCESS table is confined to in-frame rearrangements and falls short of the full clone set. An unresolved V gene accounts for under half of the shortfall where checked; the remainder is of unknown origin. The sample table records about 330,000 clones; about 89% of these occur just once. 5.3% of the sample is taken by the ten largest. Sequenced: PBMCs or T cells enriched from blood (not recorded which). The receptors here all came from a woman aged 30 to 39 who had recovered from COVID-19.

There are a few counts of this clone. The identical CDR3 is also encoded by other nucleotide sequences in the sample. The genes are TRBV2 and TRBJ1-2; 7 nucleotides align to TRBD1. V was pared by 6 bases and J by 4 bases, with 5 bases of the junction left unmatched. The germline V gene encodes CDR1 SNHLY and CDR2 FYNNEI. The CDR3 has 13 residues. The CDR3 loop is CASSPGGSYGYTF. For the CDR3, the DNA is TGTGCCAGCAGCCCAGGGGGATCCTATGGCTACACCTTC.

The sample holds one count of this clone. V and J are TRBV4-2 and TRBJ1-1; TRBD1 matches at 9 bases. The trim removed 4 bases at V and 1 base at J, leaving 4 bases unmatched. The V gene's germline CDR1 is LGHNA and CDR2 YNFKEQ. There are 15 residues in the CDR3. The CDR3 sequence is CASSRAGQGNTEAFF. CDR3 sequence (DNA): TGTGCCAGCAGCCGCGCGGGACAGGGGAACACTGAAGCTTTCTTT.

The rearrangement uses TRBV6-5 and TRBJ2-7; TRBD2 matches 11 bases. Trimming took 5 bases from V and 6 from J; bases not matched to a gene: 9. Germline V gives CDR1 MNHEY, CDR2 SVGAGI. The CDR3 totals 15 residues. This CDR3 is CASSKGLAVTGEQYF. The CDR3 region has the DNA TGTGCCAGCAGTAAGGGACTAGCGGTTACGGGCGAGCAGTACTTC.

V gene TRBV19 combines with J gene TRBJ1-5; D not resolved. The CDR3 runs 15 residues. The ends were cut back, 3 bases at V and 3 bases at J, with 12 bases in the middle. The V gene's germline CDR1 is LNHDA and CDR2 SQIVND (reference sequence). The CDR3 coding sequence is TGTGCCAGTAGTATCCAGGACTCGGCCAATCAGCCCCAGCATTTT. It is translated as CASSIQDSANQPQHF.

The chain carries TRBV7-9 and TRBJ1-1, with D possibly TRBD1 on 5 matching bases. V was clipped by 8 bases and J by 0 bases, with 13 bases between them. This CDR3 contains 14 residues. Germline-derived CDR1 and CDR2 are SEHNR and FQNEAQ (reference sequence). The CDR3, as DNA: TGTGCCAGCCAGCTGGACATCATGAACACTGAAGCTTTCTTT. Protein sequence: CASQLDIMNTEAFF.

This clone was found once. This CDR3 reads CAWSESTEAFF. CDR3 sequence (DNA): TGTGCCTGGAGTGAGAGCACTGAAGCTTTCTTT. The chain joins TRBV30 to TRBJ1-1; D gene unclear. Trimming left V 1 base short and J 4 bases short, with 4 bases between. The V gene's germline CDR1 is GTSNPN and CDR2 SVGIG (reference sequence). CDR3 size: 11 residues.

The chain combines TRBV5-5 with TRBJ2-7; 8 bases are shared with TRBD1. Trimming at V came to 2 bases and at J to 2 bases, leaving 3 bases not matched to a gene. The CDR3 runs 14 residues. Germline CDR1 SGHKS, CDR2 YYEKEE (reference sequence). The CDR3 DNA reads TGTGCCAGCAGCTTTAGGGACAGGACCTACGAGCAGTACTTC. This translates into CASSFRDRTYEQYF.

This chain links TRBV7-2 with TRBJ1-2; TRBD1 might be the D (5 bases). CDR1 SGHTA and CDR2 FQGNSA come from the germline V gene. The V and J ends lost 5 bases and 5 bases respectively, with 18 bases between them. The CDR3 is 15 amino acids. The CDR3 sequence: CASSPTPRDFYGYTF. The DNA for the CDR3 is TGTGCCAGCAGCCCTACCCCGAGGGACTTTTATGGCTACACCTTC.

V and J are TRBV7-2 and TRBJ2-7; TRBD2 might be the D (5 bases). Germline V gives CDR1 SGHTA, CDR2 FQGNSA. The ends were cut back, 3 bases at V and 5 bases at J, with 8 bases in the middle. CDR3 size: 12 residues. CDR3 in amino acids: CASSFTRNEQYF. The CDR3 coding sequence is TGTGCCAGCAGCTTTACTAGAAACGAGCAGTACTTC.

J is TRBJ2-2 and V is TRBV5-5; D is unresolved. The CDR3 has 16 amino acids. Germline CDR1 SGHKS, CDR2 YYEKEE (reference sequence). The V and J ends lost 2 bases and 2 bases respectively, with 13 bases between them. The CDR3 DNA is TGTGCCAGCAGCTTCGTTCCCCAGGCCAACACCGGGGAGCTGTTTTTT. Protein sequence: CASSFVPQANTGELFF.

The V gene is TRBV5-1, the J gene TRBJ2-5; D remains unclear. V was pared by 4 bases and J by 5 bases, with 15 bases between. The CDR3 contains 14 residues. Germline CDR1 is SGHRS and CDR2 is YFSETQ. CDR3 sequence reads: CASSRLTARETQYF. The CDR3 region has the DNA TGCGCCAGCAGCCGCTTGACTGCTCGGGAGACCCAGTACTTC.